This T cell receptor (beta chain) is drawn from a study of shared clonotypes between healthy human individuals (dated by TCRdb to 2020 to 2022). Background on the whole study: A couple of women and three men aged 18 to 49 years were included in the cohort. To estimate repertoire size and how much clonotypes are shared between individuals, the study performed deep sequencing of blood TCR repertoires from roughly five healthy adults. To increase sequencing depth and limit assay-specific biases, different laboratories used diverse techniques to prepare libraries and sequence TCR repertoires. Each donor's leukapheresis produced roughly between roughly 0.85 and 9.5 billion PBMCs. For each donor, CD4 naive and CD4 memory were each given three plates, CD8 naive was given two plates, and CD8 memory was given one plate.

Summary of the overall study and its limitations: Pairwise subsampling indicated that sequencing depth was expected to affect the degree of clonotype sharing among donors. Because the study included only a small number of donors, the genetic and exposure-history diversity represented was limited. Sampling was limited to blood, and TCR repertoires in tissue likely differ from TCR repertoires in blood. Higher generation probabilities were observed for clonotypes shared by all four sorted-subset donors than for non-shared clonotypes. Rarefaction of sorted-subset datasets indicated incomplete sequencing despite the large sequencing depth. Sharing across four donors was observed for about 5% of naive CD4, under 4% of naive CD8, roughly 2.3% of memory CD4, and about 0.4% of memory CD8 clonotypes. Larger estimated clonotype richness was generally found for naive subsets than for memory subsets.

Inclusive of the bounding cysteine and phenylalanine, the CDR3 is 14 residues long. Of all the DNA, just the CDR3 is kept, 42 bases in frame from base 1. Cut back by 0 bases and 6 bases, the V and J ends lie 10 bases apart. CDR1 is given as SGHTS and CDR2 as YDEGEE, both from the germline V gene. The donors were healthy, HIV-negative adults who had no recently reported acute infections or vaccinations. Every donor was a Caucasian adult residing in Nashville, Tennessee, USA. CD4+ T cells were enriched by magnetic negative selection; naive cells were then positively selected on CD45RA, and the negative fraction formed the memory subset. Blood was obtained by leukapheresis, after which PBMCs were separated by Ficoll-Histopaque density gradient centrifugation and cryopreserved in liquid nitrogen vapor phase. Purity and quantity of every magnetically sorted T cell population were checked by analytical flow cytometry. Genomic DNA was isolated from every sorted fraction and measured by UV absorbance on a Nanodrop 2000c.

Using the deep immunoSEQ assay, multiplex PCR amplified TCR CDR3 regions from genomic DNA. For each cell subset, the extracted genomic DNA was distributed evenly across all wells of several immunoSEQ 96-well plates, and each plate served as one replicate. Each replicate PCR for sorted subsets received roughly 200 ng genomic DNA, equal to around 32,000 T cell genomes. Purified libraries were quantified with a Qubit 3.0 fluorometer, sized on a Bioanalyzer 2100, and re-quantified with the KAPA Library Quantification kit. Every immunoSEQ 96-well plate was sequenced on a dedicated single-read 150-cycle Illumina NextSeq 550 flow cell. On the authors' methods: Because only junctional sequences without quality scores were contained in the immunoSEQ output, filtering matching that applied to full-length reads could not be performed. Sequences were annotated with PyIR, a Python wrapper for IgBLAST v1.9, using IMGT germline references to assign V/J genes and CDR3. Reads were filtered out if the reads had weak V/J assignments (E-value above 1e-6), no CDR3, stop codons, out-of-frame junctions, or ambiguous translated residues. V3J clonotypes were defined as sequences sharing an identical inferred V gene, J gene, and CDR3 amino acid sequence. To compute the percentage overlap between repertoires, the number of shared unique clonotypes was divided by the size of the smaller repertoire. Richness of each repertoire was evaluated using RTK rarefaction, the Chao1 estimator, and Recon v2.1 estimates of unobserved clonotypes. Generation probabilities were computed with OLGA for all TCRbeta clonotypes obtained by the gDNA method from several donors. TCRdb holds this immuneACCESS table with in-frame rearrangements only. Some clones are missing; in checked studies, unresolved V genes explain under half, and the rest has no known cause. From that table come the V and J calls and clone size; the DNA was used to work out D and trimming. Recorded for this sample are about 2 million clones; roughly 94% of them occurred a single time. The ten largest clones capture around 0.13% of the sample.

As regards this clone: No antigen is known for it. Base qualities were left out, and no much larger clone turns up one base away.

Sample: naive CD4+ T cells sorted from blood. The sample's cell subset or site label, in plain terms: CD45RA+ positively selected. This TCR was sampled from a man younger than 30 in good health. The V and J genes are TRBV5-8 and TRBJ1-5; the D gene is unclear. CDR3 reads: CASSLEGGGQPQHF. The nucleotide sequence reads TGTGCCAGCAGCTTGGAGGGTGGAGGTCAGCCCCAGCATTTT.